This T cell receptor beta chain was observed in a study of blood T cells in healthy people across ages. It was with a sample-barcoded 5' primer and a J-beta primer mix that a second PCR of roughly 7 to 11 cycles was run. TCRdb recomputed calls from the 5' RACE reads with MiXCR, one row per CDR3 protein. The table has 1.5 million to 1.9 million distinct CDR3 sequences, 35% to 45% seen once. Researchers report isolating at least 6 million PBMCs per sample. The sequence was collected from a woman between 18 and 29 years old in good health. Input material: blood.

The CDR3 DNA reads as TGTGCCTGGAGTGTCACCTACGAGCAGTACTTC. Its translation: CAWSVTYEQYF. V gene TRBV30 combines with J gene TRBJ2-4; unclear D gene. Near its end, the DNA agrees better with TRBJ2-7, so the J call may be wrong. The CDR3 is 11 amino acids. CDR1 is GTSNPN, CDR2 SVGIG, per germline (reference sequence).